The T cell receptor (beta chain) under discussion was sequenced for a study of beta chain features in type 1 diabetes. Whole-study results and caveats: There was a moderate but significant shortening of TCRB CDR3s in all four CD4+ subsets of Type 1 diabetes patients.

The sequenced template was cDNA made from the entire isolated RNA. This table comes from immunoSEQ multiplex PCR, and its TCRdb copy is limited to in-frame clones, with some not included. Of more than 300,000 clones detected, roughly 8% appear once; the ten largest clones hold approximately 0.47%. Notes on this clone: Its antigen is not known.

Cell sorting via CD45RO/CCR7/CD25/CD127/CD95/CD27 was performed to obtain CD4+ naive, central memory, regulatory and stem cell-like memory cells. The receptor was isolated from a woman under 30 in good health. The specimen was central memory CD4+ T cells from blood.

Here the CDR3 reads CASSQDRQGYNEQFF. CDR3 bases: TGCGCCAGCAGCCAAGATAGACAGGGCTACAATGAGCAGTTCTTC. This rearrangement joins TRBV4-3 to TRBJ2-1, with 7 bases that match TRBD1. This CDR3 has 15 amino acids. V was clipped by 0 bases and J by 3 bases; unmatched bases: 2. Germline loops: CDR1 LGHNA, CDR2 YSLEER.